A single sample gave rise to the 13 T cell receptor beta chains below, sequenced in a study of Tregs in tolerant kidney transplant recipients. Sequenced by immunoSEQ multiplex PCR; TCRdb stores in-frame clones only, minus some. In the table there are 50,000 to 80,000 clones, 95% to 98% of which are singletons. This specimen was Tregs from blood, taken before the transplant. These receptors all stem from a human donor who received a combined kidney and bone marrow transplant.

The table lists this clone with a count of one. V gene TRBV28 combines with J gene TRBJ2-3; 8 bases are shared with TRBD1. The CDR3 loop spans 14 amino acids. The germline V gene has CDR1 MDHEN and CDR2 SYDVKM. V dropped 6 bases and J dropped 7; count of bases not matched to a gene: 9. CDR3 nucleotides: TGTGCCAGCAGCCTTGGACAGGGAGGAAATACGCAGTATTTT. Protein product: CASSLGQGGNTQYF.

Written as DNA, the CDR3 is TGCGCCAGCAGCCGAGGAAGCACCAACTATGGCTACACCTTC. It is translated as CASSRGSTNYGYTF. This chain uses TRBV4-3 with TRBJ1-2; the D is unclear. V was cut by 4 bases and J by 2 bases, with 11 bases left in between. The V gene's germline CDR1 is LGHNA and CDR2 YSLEER. The CDR3 totals 14 residues.

The chain carries TRBV7-9 and TRBJ2-7, with D perhaps matching TRBD1 (6 bases). The CDR3 sequence is 13 residues long. Germline V gene lookup returns CDR1 SEHNR and CDR2 FQNEAQ (reference sequence). V dropped 5 bases and J dropped 6 bases, with 14 bases sitting between them. CDR3 DNA: TGTGCCAGCAGCCCCCCCACAGGGCTCGAGCAGTACTTC. Translated: CASSPPTGLEQYF.

This chain links TRBV15 with TRBJ1-5, with 7 nucleotides matching TRBD1. Germline V lookup: CDR1 LNHNV, CDR2 YYDKDF (reference sequence). The J segment lost 2 bases and the V segment lost 5 bases, leaving 3 bases of the junction unmatched. The CDR3 runs to 14 residues. CDR3: CATSRDRGNQPQHF. The CDR3 nucleotides are TGTGCCACCAGCCGGGACAGAGGCAATCAGCCCCAGCATTTT. Complete variable domain (other parts from reference TRBV15 and TRBJ1-5): DAMVIQNPRYQVTQFGKPVTLSCSQTLNHNVMYWYQQKSSQAPKLLFHYYDKDFNNEADTPDNFQSRRPNTSFCFLDIRSPGLGDTAMYLCATSRDRGNQPQHFGDGTRLSIL.

The J gene is TRBJ2-7, the V gene TRBV7-8; TRBD1 matches at 7 bases. The CDR3 length is 14 residues. Germline trimming cut 5 bases from V and 3 bases from J; bases unmatched to any gene: 7. The germline V gene encodes CDR1 SGHVS and CDR2 FQNEAQ. The CDR3 DNA follows: TGTGCCAGCAGCCCGGACAGGCTAGGCTACGAGCAGTACTTC. Its protein is CASSPDRLGYEQYF.

V usage is TRBV6-5 and J usage is TRBJ2-5, with D possibly matching TRBD2 (6 bases). The germline V and J ends were trimmed by 0 bases and 5 bases, with 13 bases remaining between them. The germline V gene has CDR1 MNHEY and CDR2 SVGAGI. The CDR3 length is 15 residues. DNA for the CDR3: TGTGCCAGCAGTTACTCCGGCGGGACCGGGGAGACCCAGTACTTC. Translation gives CASSYSGGTGETQYF.

The rearrangement uses TRBV9 and TRBJ2-3, with unresolved D. Germline loops: CDR1 SGDLS, CDR2 YYNGEE. This CDR3 has 12 amino acids. V was pared by 0 bases and J by 5 bases, with 4 bases between. Here the CDR3 reads CASSVAVDTQYF. The CDR3 nucleotides read TGTGCCAGCAGCGTAGCTGTAGATACGCAGTATTTT.

The rearrangement joins TRBV10-3 to TRBJ2-3, with D possibly matching TRBD1 (5 bases). Germline V lookup: CDR1 ENHRY, CDR2 SYGVKD. The V gene lost 5 bases and the J gene lost 4 bases, with 10 bases spanning the gap. The CDR3 extends over 13 amino acids. CDR3 region: CAISPGPADTQYF. The CDR3 coding sequence is TGTGCCATCAGTCCAGGGCCTGCAGATACGCAGTATTTT.

The rearrangement joins TRBV10-2 to TRBJ2-3, with TRBD2 as a possible D gene (5 bases). CDR3 size: 14 residues. Germline CDR1 reads WSHSY; CDR2 reads SAAADI. V dropped 8 bases and J dropped 7 bases, with 19 bases sitting between them. In DNA, the CDR3 is TGCGCCAGCCAGCCCAGCGGATCCTTAAATACGCAGTATTTT. Translated, it gives CASQPSGSLNTQYF.

This sequence joins TRBV4-3 and TRBJ2-4; TRBD2 matches at 10 bases. Unmatched junction bases numbered 4, after V lost 2 bases and J lost 0 bases. The CDR3 covers 17 residues. Germline CDR1 and CDR2: LGHNA and YSLEER. The CDR3 region has the DNA TGCGCCAGCAGCCAATCTAGCGGGAGTCTAGCCAAAAACATTCAGTACTTC. Translation gives CASSQSSGSLAKNIQYF.

V is TRBV7-2 and J is TRBJ2-3; D uncertain. Germline V CDR1 and CDR2: SGHTA, FQGNSA. The CDR3 is made up of 17 amino acids. The V and J ends lost 5 bases and 1 base respectively, with 19 bases between them. The CDR3 DNA sequence: TGTGCCAGCAGCCTCCAACCCCCCAGGCTACGCACAGATACGCAGTATTTT. This codes for CASSLQPPRLRTDTQYF.

The J gene is TRBJ1-2, the V gene TRBV28; possibly TRBD1 for D (5 bases). The germline gives CDR1 MDHEN, CDR2 SYDVKM. The CDR3 is made up of 14 amino acids. Trimming removed 4 bases from V and 3 bases from J, with 12 bases in between. For the CDR3, the DNA is TGTGCCAGCAGTTCTGGGGGGGAGTACTATGGCTACACCTTC. This encodes CASSSGGEYYGYTF.

J is TRBJ2-5 and V is TRBV5-1; 12 bases map to TRBD2. The CDR3 is made up of 15 amino acids. The V and J ends lost 4 bases and 5 bases, in that order; junction bases with no gene match: 6. Germline CDR1 and CDR2: SGHRS and YFSETQ. This chain's CDR3 is CASSHNGLAGETQYF. The CDR3 DNA reads TGCGCCAGCAGCCACAATGGACTAGCGGGGGAGACCCAGTACTTC.